The rows below give T cell receptor beta chains drawn from one sample of a study of post-analysis software for immune sequencing data. TCRdb re-analysed the PCR reads in MiXCR, keeping a single row per CDR3 protein. The sample gives hundreds of thousands of distinct CDR3 sequences, approximately 60% of which show up once; approximately 10% is in the top ten. The specimen sequenced was blood. The receptors were gathered from a girl aged 2-10 years with multiple sclerosis. Both conserved end residues are part of each CDR3. Fields, in order: J gene, clone size, D gene, V gene, CDR3 protein, CDR3 DNA. A D gene is named only where the DNA matches it firmly. Size values are once, few and many counts, or a class for expanded clones, and some rows have none.

>TRBJ2-3|NA|TRBD2|TRBV5-1
CASSSEAGGNTDTQYF
TGCGCCAGCAGCTCGGAAGCGGGAGGAAACACAGATACGCAGTATTTT
>TRBJ2-5|NA|TRBD1|TRBV7-2
CASSAQGSETQYF
TGTGCCAGCAGCGCACAGGGGTCGGAGACCCAGTACTTC
>TRBJ2-7|NA|TRBD1|TRBV29-1
CSAGSGTGSLEQYF
TGCAGCGCCGGATCCGGGACAGGGAGTCTCGAGCAGTACTTC
>TRBJ2-2|NA|NA|TRBV7-8
CASSLRNTGELFF
TGTGCCAGCAGCTTAAGGAACACCGGGGAGCTGTTTTTT
>TRBJ2-7|few|NA|TRBV11-3
CASSLESVGYEQYF
TGTGCCAGCAGCTTAGAAAGCGTGGGCTACGAGCAGTACTTC
>TRBJ2-1|NA|TRBD2|TRBV7-2
CASSAGLAGGLNEQFF
TGTGCCAGCAGCGCTGGACTAGCGGGGGGCCTCAATGAGCAGTTCTTC
>TRBJ2-7|NA|NA|TRBV9
CASSVDMGSYEQYF
TGTGCCAGCAGCGTAGACATGGGGTCGTACGAGCAGTACTTC
>TRBJ1-6|NA|TRBD1|TRBV12-3/TRBV12-4
CASSLTDRVRSPLHF
TGTGCCAGCAGTTTAACCGACAGGGTACGCTCACCCCTCCACTTT
>TRBJ2-2|NA|NA|TRBV18
CASSPARTNTGELFF
TGTGCCAGCTCACCAGCGAGGACGAACACCGGGGAGCTGTTTTTT
>TRBJ2-1|few|NA|TRBV7-2
CASSREEGSYNEQFF
TGTGCCAGCAGCCGCGAGGAGGGGTCCTACAATGAGCAGTTCTTC
>TRBJ2-7|NA|NA|TRBV12-3/TRBV12-4
CASIRSPGGSYNEQYF
TGTGCCAGCATTCGGTCTCCGGGGGGCTCCTACAATGAGCAGTACTTC
>TRBJ1-2|NA|TRBD1|TRBV20-1
CSAWGQFNYGYTF
TGCAGTGCTTGGGGACAGTTCAACTATGGCTACACCTTC
>TRBJ2-1|NA|TRBD1|TRBV7-3
CASSSDRDNEQFF
TGTGCCAGCAGCTCCGACAGGGACAATGAGCAGTTCTTC
>TRBJ2-7|NA|TRBD1|TRBV7-3
CASSPGTGLGEQYF
TGTGCCAGCAGCCCCGGGACAGGGCTGGGAGAGCAGTACTTC
>TRBJ2-1|NA|NA|TRBV28
CASRLGASNEQFF
TGTGCCAGCCGACTCGGGGCCTCCAATGAGCAGTTCTTC
>TRBJ1-4|few|NA|TRBV20-1
CSARDFQGMGEKLFF
TGCAGTGCTAGAGATTTTCAGGGGATGGGTGAAAAACTGTTTTTT
>TRBJ1-5|NA|TRBD1|TRBV2
CASSRTGSGNQPQHF
TGTGCCAGCAGCCGGACAGGGTCGGGCAATCAGCCCCAGCATTTT
>TRBJ2-7|few|NA|TRBV5-1
CASSSGASATYEQYF
TGCGCCAGCAGCTCAGGGGCCTCGGCTACCTACGAGCAGTACTTC
>TRBJ1-5|few|NA|TRBV4-2
CASSQRPGNQPQHF
TGTGCCAGCAGCCAGAGGCCAGGCAATCAGCCCCAGCATTTT
>TRBJ2-3|few|TRBD2|TRBV3-1
CASSHSGGGDTQYF
TGTGCTAGCAGCCATAGCGGGGGGGGAGATACGCAGTATTTT
>TRBJ2-2|few|NA|TRBV20-1
CSAPVLTGRTGELFF
TGCAGTGCTCCGGTCTTGACAGGTCGAACCGGGGAGCTGTTTTTT
>TRBJ2-7|few|NA|TRBV5-5
CASSFGAGVLPYEQYF
TGTGCCAGCAGCTTTGGGGCAGGGGTGCTCCCGTACGAGCAGTACTTC
>TRBJ2-3|few|NA|TRBV7-2
CASSPYQDTQYF
TGTGCCAGCAGCCCTTACCAGGATACGCAGTATTTT
>TRBJ2-3|NA|NA|TRBV10-3
CAIRDSDSPTQYF
TGTGCCATCAGGGACTCGGACTCTCCTACGCAGTATTTT
>TRBJ1-2|NA|NA|TRBV28
CASGPRWARYENGYTF
TGTGCCAGCGGGCCGCGGTGGGCCAGATACGAAAATGGCTACACCTTC
>TRBJ2-3|NA|TRBD1|TRBV7-2
CASSPGQGVIDTQYF
TGTGCCAGCAGCCCCGGACAGGGGGTAATAGATACGCAGTATTTT
>TRBJ1-1|NA|TRBD1|TRBV4-1
CASSQRQGGGTEAFF
TGCGCCAGCAGCCAAAGACAGGGAGGGGGCACTGAAGCTTTCTTT
>TRBJ2-5|NA|NA|TRBV4-1
CASSQEGGETQYF
TGCGCCAGCAGCCAAGAAGGTGGGGAGACCCAGTACTTC
>TRBJ2-1|few|NA|TRBV12-3/TRBV12-4
CASSLDPSYNEQFF
TGTGCCAGCAGTTTGGACCCCTCCTACAATGAGCAGTTCTTC
>TRBJ2-4|few|NA|TRBV29-1
CSVEEADKNIQYF
TGCAGCGTTGAAGAGGCGGACAAAAACATTCAGTACTTC
>TRBJ2-7|few|NA|TRBV7-2
CASRQTGLYEQYF
TGTGCCAGCAGACAAACAGGGCTCTACGAGCAGTACTTC
>TRBJ2-5|NA|NA|TRBV12-3/TRBV12-4
CASSSGPTQYF
TGTGCCAGCAGTTCCGGACCCACCCAGTACTTC
>TRBJ2-1|NA|TRBD2|TRBV5-6
CASSLGSSGEQFF
TGTGCCAGCAGCTTGGGGTCTAGCGGGGAGCAGTTCTTC
>TRBJ2-1|NA|TRBD2|TRBV3-1
CASSQVNLAGRYNEQFF
TGTGCCAGCAGCCAAGTGAACCTAGCGGGGAGGTACAATGAGCAGTTCTTC
>TRBJ2-5|NA|NA|TRBV18
CASSSSPSETQYF
TGTGCCAGCTCATCTTCTCCCTCAGAGACCCAGTACTTC
>TRBJ2-1|NA|NA|TRBV5-1
CASSFQQGGVDEQFF
TGCGCCAGCAGCTTCCAACAGGGAGGGGTCGATGAGCAGTTCTTC
>TRBJ1-2|NA|NA|TRBV27
CASQAGGGNYGYTF
TGTGCCAGCCAGGCCGGGGGAGGTAACTATGGCTACACCTTC
>TRBJ2-4|NA|NA|TRBV6-5
CASSYSNGGRAKNIQYF
TGTGCCAGCAGTTACTCGAATGGGGGTCGGGCCAAAAACATTCAGTACTTC
>TRBJ1-2|NA|NA|TRBV5-1
CASSSDSRPVDYGYTF
TGCGCCAGCAGCTCCGACAGCAGGCCCGTCGACTATGGCTACACCTTC
>TRBJ2-3|NA|NA|TRBV13
CASSLGPLSTDTQYF
TGTGCCAGCAGCTTAGGGCCACTATCCACAGATACGCAGTATTTT
>TRBJ1-2|NA|NA|TRBV20-1
CSASRVGTKSGYTF
TGCAGTGCTTCACGGGTCGGGACCAAGAGTGGCTACACCTTC
>TRBJ1-1|NA|NA|TRBV5-5
CASSSSGANTEAFF
TGTGCCAGCAGCTCCTCGGGGGCGAACACTGAAGCTTTCTTT
>TRBJ1-2|NA|NA|TRBV29-1
CSGADVNYGYTF
TGCAGCGGGGCTGACGTTAACTATGGCTACACCTTC